This entry features one T cell receptor beta chain sequence. Its cognate antigen has yet to be identified. No much larger clonotype is one base removed from it; base qualities were not supplied. The data belong to a study of shared clonotypes between healthy human individuals (dated by TCRdb to about 2020). With regard to the full study: A couple of women and a few men aged 18 to 49 years were included in the cohort. Per donor, three plates each were used for CD4 naive and CD4 memory, two for CD8 naive, and one for CD8 memory. Each donor's leukapheresis produced roughly between roughly 0.85 and 9 billion PBMCs. The study deeply sequenced blood TCR repertoires of 5 or 6 healthy adults to estimate repertoire size and the extent of clonotype sharing between individuals. Different laboratories and diverse techniques were used to prepare libraries and sequence TCR repertoires, to increase sequencing depth and limit assay-specific biases. General conclusions and limits of the study: The genetic and exposure-history diversity represented was limited by the small number of donors. Based on pairwise subsampling, the degree of clonotype sharing among donors was expected to be affected by sequencing depth. Even with the large sequencing depth, rarefaction of the sorted-subset datasets indicated that sequencing was incomplete. When a handful of donors were compared, the shared fraction of clonotypes was about 5.2% for naive CD4, around 3.6% for naive CD8, 2% to 2.5% for memory CD4, and 0.35% to 0.5% for memory CD8. Sampling was restricted to blood, and TCR repertoires in tissues likely differ from the TCR repertoires found in blood. Clonotypes shared by all four sorted-subset donors showed higher generation probabilities than non-shared clonotypes. Larger estimated clonotype richness was generally found for naive subsets than for memory subsets.

From a lookup of the germline V gene, CDR1 and CDR2 are LGHNA and YNFKEQ. Trimming accounts for 7 bases at V and 9 bases at J, while the number of junction bases matched to no gene is 17. The CDR3 runs 16 amino acids, cysteine and phenylalanine included. The DNA shown is the 48-base CDR3, in frame from base 1. The donors were healthy, HIV-negative adults with no recently reported acute infections or vaccinations. All donors were Caucasian adults living in Nashville, Tennessee, USA. CD4+ T cells were enriched by magnetic negative selection; naive cells were then positively selected on CD45RA, and the negative fraction formed the memory subset. Blood was collected by leukapheresis, and PBMCs were isolated by Ficoll-Histopaque density gradient centrifugation and then cryopreserved in liquid nitrogen vapor phase. Purity and quantity of every magnetically sorted T cell population were checked by analytical flow cytometry. From each sorted fraction, genomic DNA was isolated and quantified by UV absorbance on a Nanodrop 2000c.

Using the deep immunoSEQ assay, TCR CDR3 regions were amplified from genomic DNA by multiplex PCR. Extracted genomic DNA from each cell subset was spread evenly across all wells of several immunoSEQ 96-well plates, with each plate serving as a replicate. For sorted subsets, about 210 ng of genomic DNA, equivalent to tens of thousands of T cell genomes, went into each replicate PCR. The purified libraries were quantified using a Qubit 3.0 fluorometer, sized with a Bioanalyzer 2100, and then quantified again using the KAPA Library Quantification kit. Each immunoSEQ 96-well plate was sequenced on its own single-read 150-cycle Illumina NextSeq 550 flow cell. The authors' pipeline ran thus. The immunoSEQ output contained only junctional sequences without quality scores, so filtering could not match that applied to full-length reads. Sequences were annotated with PyIR, a Python wrapper for IgBLAST v1.9, using IMGT germline references to assign V/J genes and CDR3. Reads were removed for weak V/J assignments (E-value above 1e-6), missing CDR3, stop codons, out-of-frame junctions, or ambiguous translated residues. V3J clonotypes were defined by identical inferred V gene, J gene, and CDR3 amino acid sequence. The percentage overlap between two repertoires was calculated by dividing the number of shared unique clonotypes by the size of the smaller repertoire. Repertoire richness was assessed with RTK rarefaction, the Chao1 estimator, and Recon v2.1 estimates of unobserved clonotypes. Generation probabilities were computed with OLGA for all TCRbeta clonotypes obtained by the gDNA method from a handful of donors. Not all clones reach the TCRdb copy of this immuneACCESS table, which keeps in-frame sequences only. Checked studies attribute under half of the gap to unresolved V genes and leave the rest unexplained. That table gives V, J and clone size, and the DNA gave D and trimming. Within this sample are about 1.1 million clones, with around three quarters of them counted one time only. The ten most abundant clones make up more than 0.5% of the sample.

This TCR came from a man aged 18-30 years in good health. Some clones in this sample may be carry-over from other donors' samples. The sequence links TRBV4-2 to TRBJ2-1, with 8 junctional bases fitting TRBD2. Sequencing input: memory CD4+ T cells from PBMCs. What this sample's cell subset or site label stands for: CD45RA-negative fraction. The CDR3 loop reads CASTRVASGLNGEQFF. The nucleotide sequence reads as follows: TGTGCCAGCACCCGGGTGGCTAGCGGGTTAAATGGTGAGCAGTTCTTC.